This entry describes one TCR beta chain. V lost 2 bases, J lost 0 bases, and 10 bases lay in between. This CDR3 spans 14 amino acids. Per the germline V gene, CDR1 is SQVTM and CDR2 is ANQGSEA. The age range of participants was about 18 to 100 years, with residence in around 22 US areas. Participant-reported clinical history was the basis for cohort assignment. This sample was taken from a study of blood T cell repertoires in COVID-19. Study-wide background: Sources were T cells, B-cell-depleted T cells, or PBMCs; the material itself was cDNA or gDNA.

Authors' data handling: Nucleated cell counts were estimated from reference gene primer amplification. This table comes from immunoSEQ multiplex PCR, and its TCRdb copy is limited to in-frame clones, with some not included. The DNA gave D and trimming, while V, J and clone size come from that table. The sample comprises 200,000 to 300,000 clones, approximately 84% of which are singletons, and 3% to 4% rests with the top ten. The sequence derives from a woman between 35 and 50 years old with acute COVID-19. This rearrangement joins TRBV29-1 to TRBJ1-2; unclear D gene. The material sequenced was PBMCs or T cells enriched from blood (not recorded which). DNA for the CDR3: TGCAGCGTTGAAATGTCAGGCACTAACTATGGCTACACCTTC. Translating it yields CSVEMSGTNYGYTF.